A selection of T cell receptor beta chains follows, all from one sample in a study of T-cell memory formation after mild COVID-19. TCRdb ran MiXCR on the 5' RACE reads and lists one entry per CDR3 protein. This table holds about 470,000 distinct CDR3 sequences, 15% to 20% found once. The material sequenced was PBMCs or a T cell subset sorted from them (not recorded which). The receptor set was obtained from an adult woman who had mild COVID-19 (a few samples of this study predate the infection). Cell type and time point are not known. Each CDR3 is given with its conserved first and last residue. Each record gives: J gene, D gene, V gene, clone size, CDR3 length, CDR3 protein, CDR3 DNA. D genes are given only for firm matches. For some rows the clone size is stated as once, few or many, or as a class when expanded; others skip it.

TRBJ2-1,TRBD2,TRBV7-8,-,16,CASSSLGGRANNEQFF,TGTGCCAGCAGCTCCCTAGGCGGGAGGGCAAACAATGAGCAGTTCTTC
TRBJ2-7,-,TRBV20-1,-,14,CSARDPRGLYEQYF,TGCAGTGCTAGAGACCCCCGGGGGCTGTACGAGCAGTACTTC
TRBJ2-1,-,TRBV7-8,-,15,CASSNKEGTYNEQFF,TGTGCCAGCAGCAACAAGGAGGGAACCTACAATGAGCAGTTCTTC
TRBJ2-1,-,TRBV6-6,few,12,CAVTRGYNEQFF,TGTGCCGTGACCCGGGGGTACAATGAGCAGTTCTTC
TRBJ2-1,-,TRBV7-9,few,12,CASRLGRGEQFF,TGTGCCAGCAGGTTGGGGCGAGGTGAGCAGTTCTTC
TRBJ2-2,-,TRBV19,few,14,CASSISRGAGELFF,TGTGCCAGTAGTATTAGCAGGGGGGCCGGGGAGCTGTTTTTT
TRBJ2-5,-,TRBV15,few,16,CATSRDSSTGQETQYF,TGTGCCACCAGCAGAGACTCCAGTACAGGCCAAGAGACCCAGTACTTC
TRBJ2-7,-,TRBV4-1,-,14,CASSQALELDEQYF,TGCGCCAGCAGCCAGGCACTGGAATTGGACGAGCAGTACTTC
TRBJ1-4,-,TRBV7-9,many,14,CASSLVGAGEKLFF,TGTGCCAGCAGCTTAGTCGGGGCAGGTGAAAAACTGTTTTTT
TRBJ1-4,TRBD1,TRBV12-3/TRBV12-4,few,16,CASSLAQGVGNEKLFF,TGTGCCAGCAGTTTAGCCCAGGGGGTCGGTAATGAAAAACTGTTTTTT
TRBJ2-4,TRBD1,TRBV4-3,few,13,CASSLQGGNIQYF,TGCGCCAGCAGTCTACAGGGGGGAAACATTCAGTACTTC
TRBJ1-2,-,TRBV4-2,-,15,CASSQGEGFGYGYTF,TGTGCCAGCAGCCAAGGGGAGGGGTTTGGCTATGGCTACACCTTC
TRBJ2-5,-,TRBV7-9,few,14,CASSVGQSQETQYF,TGTGCCAGCAGCGTCGGACAGAGCCAAGAGACCCAGTACTTC
TRBJ1-6,TRBD1,TRBV12-3/TRBV12-4,-,14,CASNRDRINSPLHF,TGTGCCAGCAACCGGGACAGGATAAATTCACCCCTCCACTTT
TRBJ2-7,TRBD1,TRBV7-7,-,13,CASSSGQGNEQYF,TGTGCCAGCAGCTCGGGACAGGGTAACGAGCAGTACTTC
TRBJ2-1,-,TRBV7-3,-,16,CASSPTSAVRYNEQFF,TGTGCCAGCAGCCCCACCTCGGCGGTCCGGTACAATGAGCAGTTCTTC
TRBJ2-7,-,TRBV29-1,-,14,CSATPQGGGYEQYF,TGCAGCGCAACCCCCCAGGGAGGGGGCTACGAGCAGTACTTC
TRBJ2-7,TRBD2,TRBV5-5,-,15,CASSTGLAGQYEQYF,TGTGCCAGCAGCACAGGACTAGCGGGGCAATACGAGCAGTACTTC
TRBJ2-7,TRBD1,TRBV24-1,-,14,CATARQGADYEQYF,TGTGCCACAGCAAGACAGGGGGCGGACTACGAGCAGTACTTC
TRBJ1-1,-,TRBV20-1,-,13,CSARAIGDTEAFF,TGCAGTGCTAGGGCCATCGGGGACACTGAAGCTTTCTTT
TRBJ1-1,-,TRBV7-3,many,14,CASSLSPANTEAFF,TGTGCCAGCAGCTTAAGCCCGGCGAACACTGAAGCTTTCTTT
TRBJ2-3,TRBD2,TRBV20-1,few,13,CSASLAATDTQYF,TGCAGTGCTAGCCTAGCGGCCACAGATACGCAGTATTTT
TRBJ2-7,-,TRBV11-2,-,15,CASSLRQASSYEQYF,TGTGCCAGCAGCCTCCGACAGGCCAGCTCCTACGAGCAGTACTTC
TRBJ2-5,TRBD2,TRBV27,-,16,CASSPGLAGGPETQYF,TGTGCCAGCAGTCCCGGACTAGCGGGGGGGCCGGAGACCCAGTACTTC
TRBJ2-5,-,TRBV5-5,many,14,CASSFKGRQETQYF,TGTGCCAGCAGCTTCAAGGGGCGTCAGGAGACCCAGTACTTC
TRBJ2-1,-,TRBV7-9,many,15,CASSHPSAFYNEQFF,TGTGCCAGCAGCCACCCGTCAGCTTTTTACAATGAGCAGTTCTTC
TRBJ2-7,TRBD2,TRBV20-1,-,16,CSAPRPLAGVRNEQYF,TGCAGTGCTCCCCGCCCTCTAGCGGGAGTGCGGAACGAGCAGTACTTC
TRBJ2-7,-,TRBV25-1,-,14,CASSPQGWSYEQYF,TGTGCCAGCAGTCCGCAGGGGTGGTCCTACGAGCAGTACTTC
TRBJ1-5,-,TRBV18,-,15,CASSSMALGNQPQHF,TGTGCCAGCTCATCAATGGCCTTAGGCAATCAGCCCCAGCATTTT
TRBJ1-4,-,TRBV2,-,15,CASSEVSRPNEKLFF,TGTGCCAGCAGTGAAGTATCTAGGCCGAATGAAAAACTGTTTTTT
TRBJ1-1,-,TRBV29-1,few,12,CSVEYRNTEAFF,TGCAGCGTTGAGTACAGGAACACTGAAGCTTTCTTT